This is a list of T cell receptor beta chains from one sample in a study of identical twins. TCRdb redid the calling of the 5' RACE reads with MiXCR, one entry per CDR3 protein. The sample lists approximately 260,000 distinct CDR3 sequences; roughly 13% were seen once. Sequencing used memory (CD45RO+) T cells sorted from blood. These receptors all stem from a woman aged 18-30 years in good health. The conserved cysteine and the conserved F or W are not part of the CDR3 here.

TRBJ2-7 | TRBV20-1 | SARAQQGFSYEQY
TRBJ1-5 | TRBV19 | ASSIRGSSNQPQH
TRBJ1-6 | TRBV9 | ASSPSGQEYSPLH
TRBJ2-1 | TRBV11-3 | ASSLQGSYNEQF
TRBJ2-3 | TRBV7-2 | ASRPASGGTHTDTQY
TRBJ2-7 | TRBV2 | ASSEERQGTEEQY
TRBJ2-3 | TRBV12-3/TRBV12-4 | ASSLGAGRTDTQY
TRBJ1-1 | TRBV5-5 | ASSSRTPGTEAF
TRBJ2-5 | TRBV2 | AITRRTGGPETQY
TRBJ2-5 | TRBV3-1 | ASSQGVGPQETQY
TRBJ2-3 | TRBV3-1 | ASSRWTSGGADTQY
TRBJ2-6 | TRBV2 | ASSESQANVLT
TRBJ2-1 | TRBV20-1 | SARGGGRAPSEQF
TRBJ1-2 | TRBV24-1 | ATSDPGRRTGRDYGYT
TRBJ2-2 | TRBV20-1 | SARVPGGRELF
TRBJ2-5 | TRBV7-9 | ASSPTSFPAQY
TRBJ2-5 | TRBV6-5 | ASSYRQSGFETQY
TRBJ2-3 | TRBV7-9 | ASSLSNGGSRQY
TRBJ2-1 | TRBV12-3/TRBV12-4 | ASSSPLGGVYNEQF
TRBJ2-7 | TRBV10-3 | AISAGTLKQY
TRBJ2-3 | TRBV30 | AWSKGSGDTDTQY
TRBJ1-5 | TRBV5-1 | ASSLFSGSNQPQH
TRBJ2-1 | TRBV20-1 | SAGTVGEQF
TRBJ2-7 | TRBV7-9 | ASNRGEGIYEQY
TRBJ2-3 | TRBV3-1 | ASSPPPTSGGRTDTQY
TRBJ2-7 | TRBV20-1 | SARKEWGTGGAGQY
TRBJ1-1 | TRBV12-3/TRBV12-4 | AQEGGNTEAF
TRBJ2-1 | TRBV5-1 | ASSPSGTSGINEQF
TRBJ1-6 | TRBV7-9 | ASSLRAEGYNSPLH
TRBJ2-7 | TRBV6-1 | AVTSGVPGYEQY
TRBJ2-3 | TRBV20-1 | SARVVGGGVTQY
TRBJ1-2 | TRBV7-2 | ASSLAAGYYGYT
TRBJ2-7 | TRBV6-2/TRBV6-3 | ASSYLAGGVYEQY
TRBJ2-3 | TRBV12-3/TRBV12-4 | ASSPMGDTQY
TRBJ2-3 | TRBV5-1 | ASSHGQGSSDTQY
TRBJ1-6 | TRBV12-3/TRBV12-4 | ASSLSAGRQNSPLH
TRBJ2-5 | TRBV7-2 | ASSLNGGQETQY
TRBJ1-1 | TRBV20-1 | SARHPQGGEAF
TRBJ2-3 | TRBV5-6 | ASSFPSLGMADTQY
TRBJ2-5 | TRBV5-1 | ASSTTGWGEETQY
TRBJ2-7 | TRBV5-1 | ASSSSPTSGGAREQY
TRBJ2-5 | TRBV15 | ATSREGLQETQY
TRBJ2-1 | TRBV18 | ASSPASGNYNEQF
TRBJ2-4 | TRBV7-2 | ASSFSRAGVTKNIQY
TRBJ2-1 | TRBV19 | ASSPLGGTSRDEQF
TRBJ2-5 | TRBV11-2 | ASSLGGWQETQY
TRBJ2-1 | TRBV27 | ASSSDPGMGSGNEQF
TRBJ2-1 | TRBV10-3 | AISPSTGFEQF
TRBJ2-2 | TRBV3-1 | ASSRQGDTGELF
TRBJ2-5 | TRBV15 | ATSRDRGWDETQY